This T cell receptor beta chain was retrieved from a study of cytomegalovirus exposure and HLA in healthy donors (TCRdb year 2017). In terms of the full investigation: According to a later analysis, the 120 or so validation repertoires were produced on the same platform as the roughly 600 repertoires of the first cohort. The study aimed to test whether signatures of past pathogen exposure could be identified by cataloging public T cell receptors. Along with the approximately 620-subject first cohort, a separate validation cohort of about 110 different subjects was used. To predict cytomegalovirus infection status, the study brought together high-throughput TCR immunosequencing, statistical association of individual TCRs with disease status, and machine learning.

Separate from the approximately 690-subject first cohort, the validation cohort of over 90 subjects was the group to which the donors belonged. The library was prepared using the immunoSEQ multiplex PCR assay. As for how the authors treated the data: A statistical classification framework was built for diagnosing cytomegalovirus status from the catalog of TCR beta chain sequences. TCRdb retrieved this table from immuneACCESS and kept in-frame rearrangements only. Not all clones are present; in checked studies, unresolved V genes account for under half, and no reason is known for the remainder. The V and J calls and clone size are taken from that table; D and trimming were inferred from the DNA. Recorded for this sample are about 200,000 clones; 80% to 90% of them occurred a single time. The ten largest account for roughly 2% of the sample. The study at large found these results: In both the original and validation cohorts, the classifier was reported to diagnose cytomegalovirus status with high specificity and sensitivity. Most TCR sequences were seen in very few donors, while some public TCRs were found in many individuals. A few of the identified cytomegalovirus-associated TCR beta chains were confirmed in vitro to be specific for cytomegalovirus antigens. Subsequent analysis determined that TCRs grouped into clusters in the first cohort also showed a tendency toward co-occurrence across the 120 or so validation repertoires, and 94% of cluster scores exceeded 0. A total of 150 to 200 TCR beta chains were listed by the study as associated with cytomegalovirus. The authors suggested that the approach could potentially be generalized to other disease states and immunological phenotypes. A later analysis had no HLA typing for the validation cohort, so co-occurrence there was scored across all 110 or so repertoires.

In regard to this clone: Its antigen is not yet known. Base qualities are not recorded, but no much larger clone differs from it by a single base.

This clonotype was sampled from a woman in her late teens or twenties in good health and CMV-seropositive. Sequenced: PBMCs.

The DNA sequence is TGTGCCAGCAGCTTGGGACTAGCGGGACTCACAGATACGCAGTATTTT. Its amino acids are CASSLGLAGLTDTQYF. This receptor chain uses TRBV11-3 and TRBJ2-3; the central 13 bases match TRBD2. The germline V end is reduced by 3 bases and the J end by 2 bases; junction bases left unmatched: 2. The CDR3 has 16 amino acids, counting the end cysteine and phenylalanine. The read is trimmed to its CDR3 DNA, 48 bases read in frame from base 1. Looking up the germline V gene yields CDR1 SGHNT and CDR2 YENEEA.